This TCR beta chain was found in a study of blood T cell repertoires in COVID-19. With 6 bases clipped from V and 0 bases from J, the junction kept 12 bases outside the gene matches. Germline CDR1 is LGHNT and CDR2 is FRNRAP. This CDR3 is 17 amino acids long. Profiling relied on immunoSEQ multiplex PCR, and the TCRdb table lists in-frame clones only, not all of them. Of roughly 240,000 clones in the sample, about 89% are singletons; the top ten hold under 2%. The chain is built from TRBV12-5 and TRBJ1-1; 8 bases fit TRBD1. The specimen was peripheral blood. The sequence came from a woman aged 55-75 years who had recovered from COVID-19. In DNA, the CDR3 is TGTGCTAGTGGCGGCGGGACAGGAAAACCATTGAACACTGAAGCTTTCTTT. It yields the protein CASGGGTGKPLNTEAFF.